The entry below gives a single T cell receptor beta chain sequence along with its context. This clone's antigen is unknown. Nothing much larger sits one base from this clone, and base qualities are not available. The source of the sample is a study of multiple sclerosis patients with progressive multifocal leukoencephalopathy (dated 2019 in TCRdb). Concerning the study at large: Peripheral T and B cells were examined in MS patients who went on to develop PML (4 under natalizumab, 1 after alemtuzumab) as well as in treated patients who did not. Longitudinal follow-up was performed in two natalizumab-treated patients who later developed PML, from before therapy through 6 and 12 months to PML onset. The goal of the study was to detect any JC virus-specific or public T-cell expansions that arose at the time of PML onset.

What the study reported, not specific to this receptor: The analysis covered only peripheral blood, although cerebrospinal fluid or brain lymphocytes might be more informative for natalizumab-associated PML. At the time PML developed, no common TRBV or TRBJ gene usage or preferential TRBV-TRBJ pairings were detected. In most PML patients, lower normalized Shannon entropy suggested less diverse TRB repertoires, while the natalizumab-treated controls had values close to 1. Only PML patients had TRB clones above 0.5% frequency, but the clones expanded at PML onset were already present before and during natalizumab therapy. With only a small, descriptive cohort, it remained unclear whether the findings reflect JC virus infection or general immunocompromise.

What the time point label conveys for this sample: time of PML onset. According to the study, the label for this sample's treatment or condition signals: on natalizumab therapy at sampling. Diagnosis of PML relied on clinical and MRI findings, with confirmation coming from detection of JC virus DNA in cerebrospinal fluid. In the natalizumab-treated patients, PML developed after between roughly 16 and 56 months of natalizumab therapy. All listed patients had previously received interferon beta, and all PML patients were female. At the time of PML onset, T3 blood samples were collected. Isolation of peripheral blood mononuclear cells was performed by Ficoll-Hypaque density gradient centrifugation. TRB CDR3 regions were amplified from genomic DNA with the immunoSEQ two-step multiplex PCR at survey-level depth. To estimate template counts and remove amplification bias, each PCR was spiked with synthetic inline TR CDR3 controls covering all V-J pairings. Reads went through processing to reduce amplification and sequencing bias, and quantification was done against synthetic TR CDR3 analogs. Per the original workflow: In ImmunoSEQ Analyzer, raw data were processed so that out-of-frame sequences and CDR3s with stop codons were removed, with gene names following IMGT nomenclature. Repertoire diversity was summarized as normalized Shannon entropy, defined as 1 minus Pielou's evenness. TRB sequences were considered identical only when V gene, J gene and CDR3 were shared. Public PML clonotypes were CDR3s shared by two or more PML-onset samples but absent earlier, in controls, and in public databases. CDR3 amino acid composition by position was analyzed with Skylign using the observed count method. Not all clones reach the TCRdb copy of this immuneACCESS table, which keeps in-frame sequences only. Checked studies attribute under half of the gap to unresolved V genes and leave the rest unexplained. V, J and clone size are taken as reported in that table, and D and trimming were inferred from the DNA itself. The sample table shows more than 30,000 clones, and 87% are seen once. 5.7% of the sample lies in the top ten.

The specimen was PBMCs, collected from a patient treated with natalizumab. The receptor comes from a woman in her thirties or forties with progressive multifocal leukoencephalopathy.

The CDR3 region reads CASSSGPSGHEQFF. The DNA reads TGCGCCAGCAGCTCGGGACCTTCTGGCCATGAGCAGTTCTTC. This chain joins TRBV5-1 to TRBJ2-1, with the D gene tentatively TRBD1 or TRBD2, based on 5 matching bases in each. Counted from cysteine to phenylalanine, this CDR3 has 14 amino acids. Only CDR3 DNA remains: 42 bases, in frame from the first base. Taken from the germline V gene, the CDR1 and CDR2 loops are SGHRS and YFSETQ. Trimming removed 3 bases from V and 8 bases from J, leaving 15 bases between the germline ends.